This T cell receptor (beta chain) was captured by sequencing in a study of cytomegalovirus exposure and HLA in healthy donors. Amplification used 60 Vbeta primers and 13 Jbeta primers. The authors' processing: About 10 million of 75 million to 85 million unique TCR beta chains were shared, per a later count. The data were produced by immunoSEQ multiplex PCR, yet TCRdb's version contains in-frame clones alone and is incomplete. V and J calls and clone size are given by that table; D and trimming were obtained from the DNA. The table has 100,000 to 150,000 clones, over 75% seen once. Germline V gene data show CDR1 as LNHDA and CDR2 as SQIVND (reference sequence). The CDR3 spans 14 residues. V gave up 3 bases and J gave up 5 bases; unmatched junction bases: 3. This clone came up a few times. No antigen is known for it. Study findings and constraints: V segments that were indistinguishable, TRBV6-2 and TRBV6-3 among them, were omitted from analysis. TCR beta sequences numbering under 20,000 were associated with HLA alleles at 0.05 false discovery rate in a later analysis.

The receptor was isolated from a woman in her 40s in good health and CMV-seropositive. The sample taken for sequencing was PBMCs. The chain links TRBV19 to TRBJ2-7; the match to TRBD2 covers 11 bases. The CDR3 reads CASSIRSGRDEQYF. The CDR3 DNA sequence: TGTGCCAGTAGTATTCGTAGCGGGAGGGACGAGCAGTACTTC.